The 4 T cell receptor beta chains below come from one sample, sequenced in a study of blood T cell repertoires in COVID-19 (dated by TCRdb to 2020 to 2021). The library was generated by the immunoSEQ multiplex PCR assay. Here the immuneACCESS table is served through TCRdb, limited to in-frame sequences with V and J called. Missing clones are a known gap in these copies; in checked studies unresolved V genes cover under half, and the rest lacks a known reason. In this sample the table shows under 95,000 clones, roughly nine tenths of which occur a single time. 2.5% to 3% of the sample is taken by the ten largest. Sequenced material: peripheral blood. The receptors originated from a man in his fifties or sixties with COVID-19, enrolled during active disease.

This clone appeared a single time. Here the CDR3 DNA reads TGTGCCAGCAGCTCCAAACGGGGCTCCTACAATGAGCAGTTCTTC. This gives the protein CASSSKRGSYNEQFF. The chain couples TRBV11-3 to TRBJ2-1; D is possibly TRBD2 (5 bases). Germline V gene lookup returns CDR1 SGHNT and CDR2 YENEEA. CDR3 length: 15 amino acids. Trimming removed 4 bases at V and 0 bases at J, with 10 bases between.

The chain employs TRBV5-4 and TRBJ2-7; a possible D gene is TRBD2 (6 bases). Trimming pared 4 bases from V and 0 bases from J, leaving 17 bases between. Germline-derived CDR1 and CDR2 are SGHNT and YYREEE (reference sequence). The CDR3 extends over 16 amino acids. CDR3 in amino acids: CASSPGSSGSSYEQYF. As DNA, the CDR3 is TGTGCCAGCAGCCCCGGGAGTAGCGGAAGCTCCTACGAGCAGTACTTC.

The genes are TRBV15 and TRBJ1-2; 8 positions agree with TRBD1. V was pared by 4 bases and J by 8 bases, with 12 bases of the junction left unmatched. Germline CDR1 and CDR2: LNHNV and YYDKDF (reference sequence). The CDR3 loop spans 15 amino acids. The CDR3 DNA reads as TGTGCCACCAGCACCGGGACAGGTTCGATGGGGGGCTACACCTTC. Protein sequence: CATSTGTGSMGGYTF.

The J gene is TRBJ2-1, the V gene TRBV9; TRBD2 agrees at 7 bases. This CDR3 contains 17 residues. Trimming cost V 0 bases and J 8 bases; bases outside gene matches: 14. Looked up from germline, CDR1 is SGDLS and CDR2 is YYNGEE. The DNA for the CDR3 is TGTGCCAGCAGCGTAGCTAAGGAGGGCGGGAGTTCAGATGAGCAGTTCTTC. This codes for CASSVAKEGGSSDEQFF.